This T cell receptor (beta chain) was observed in a study of blood T cell repertoires in COVID-19. Trimming shortened V by 3 bases and J by 0 bases, and 9 bases separated the two germline ends. The CDR3 length is 14 residues. From germline, CDR1 is SGHAT and CDR2 FQNNGV. The repertoire was sequenced with immunoSEQ multiplex PCR; TCRdb's copy has only in-frame clones and lacks some. Of over 150,000 clones listed, roughly nine tenths are singletons. Sequencing was carried out using PBMCs or T cells enriched from blood (not recorded which). This receptor was obtained from a woman aged 45 to 65 who had recovered from COVID-19. V is TRBV11-2 and J is TRBJ2-7; D possibly corresponds to TRBD2 (5 bases). The CDR3 DNA follows: TGTGCCAGCAGCTTCAACGAGGGCTCCTACGAGCAGTACTTC. It specifies CASSFNEGSYEQYF.